The next 20 T cell receptor beta chains were all read from a single sample in a study of T cell responses to AZD1222 COVID-19 vaccine. Repertoires were generated with immunoSEQ multiplex PCR, while TCRdb's copy carries only in-frame clones and drops some. The sample lists 180,000 or so clones; around 90% were seen once. The sequencing here drew on peripheral blood, taken 28 days after the second AZD1222 dose. Every receptor here comes from an adult who received the AZD1222 COVID-19 vaccine.

The rearrangement links TRBV4-3 to TRBJ2-3; TRBD1 or TRBD2 may be the D gene (5 bases each). The CDR3 loop spans 13 amino acids. Germline CDR1 LGHNA, CDR2 YSLEER. Between the trimmed V and J ends, which lost 2 bases and 8 bases, there was a span of 11 bases. CDR3 loop: CASSQIGTGTQYF. For the CDR3, the DNA is TGCGCCAGCAGCCAAATCGGGACGGGTACGCAGTATTTT.

The chain has TRBV11-2 and TRBJ2-1, with 10 nucleotides matching TRBD2. Per the germline V gene, CDR1 is SGHAT and CDR2 is FQNNGV. V lost 5 bases and J lost 8; bases outside the gene matches: 9. CDR3 size: 15 residues. The CDR3 spells CASSPISGREHEQFF. In nucleotides, the CDR3 is TGTGCCAGCAGCCCTATAAGCGGGAGGGAACATGAGCAGTTCTTC.

The V call is TRBV28, the J call TRBJ2-7, with TRBD1 identical over 9 bases. Losses at the gene ends were 7 bases for V and 3 bases for J; bases not matched to a gene: 4. The CDR3 runs to 13 residues. Germline V gives CDR1 MDHEN, CDR2 SYDVKM. CDR3 loop: CASTGQGFYEQYF. The CDR3 DNA is TGTGCCAGCACGGGACAGGGCTTCTACGAGCAGTACTTC.

This rearrangement joins TRBV14 to TRBJ2-7, with TRBD1 identical over 8 bases. The V gene end was trimmed by 4 bases and the J gene end by 1 base; junction bases not matched to a gene: 6. CDR3 length: 15 amino acids. Per germline, CDR1 SGHDN and CDR2 FVKESK. CDR3 nucleotide sequence: TGTGCCAGCAGCCCCTTGGACAGGGCTTCCTACGAGCAGTACTTC. Its translation: CASSPLDRASYEQYF.

The chain combines TRBV30 with TRBJ1-4, with D tentatively TRBD1 (5 bases). From germline, CDR1 is GTSNPN and CDR2 SVGIG (reference sequence). CDR3 length: 18 amino acids. V was trimmed by 2 bases and J by 6 bases, leaving 25 bases between them. For the CDR3, the DNA is TGTGCCTGGAGTACTCACATGGGACCGGTGGTCGAGTATGAAAAACTGTTTTTT. This sequence encodes CAWSTHMGPVVEYEKLFF.

V is TRBV18 and J is TRBJ1-2; D might be TRBD1 (6 bases). Germline assignment: CDR1 KGHSH and CDR2 LQKENI. The V end lost 4 bases, the J end lost 8 bases, and 23 bases lay between the germline ends. CDR3 length: 16 amino acids. CDR3 in DNA: TGTGCCAGCTCACTAGGGGTGAACAGGGCAAGTGACGGCTACACCTTC. Translated: CASSLGVNRASDGYTF.

The chain combines TRBV12-3 or TRBV12-4 with TRBJ2-5, with D perhaps TRBD1 (5 bases). The CDR3 runs to 13 residues. V was shortened by 4 bases and J by 5 bases, with 11 bases between the two germline ends. CDR3 DNA: TGTGCCAGCAGTTCAGGGTTTGCGGAGACCCAGTACTTC. This gives the protein CASSSGFAETQYF.

The chain combines TRBV9 with TRBJ2-1; D is undetermined. Trimming left V 0 bases short and J 6 bases short, with 7 bases between. This CDR3 is 13 amino acids long. Germline CDR1 and CDR2: SGDLS and YYNGEE. CDR3 sequence (DNA): TGTGCCAGCAGCGTAGGGGCTCTCAATGAGCAGTTCTTC. Amino acids: CASSVGALNEQFF.

This sequence joins TRBV5-6 and TRBJ1-4; 7 bases fit TRBD1. Trimming took 4 bases from V and 6 from J; bases not matched to a gene: 6. This CDR3 is built from 14 residues. Germline V gene lookup returns CDR1 SGHDT and CDR2 YYEEEE. As DNA, the CDR3 is TGTGCCAGCAGCATAAGGGGGCGAGATGAAAAACTGTTTTTT. Its translation: CASSIRGRDEKLFF. The full variable domain, completed using reference TRBV5-6 and TRBJ1-4, is DAGVTQSPTHLIKTRGQQVTLRCSPKSGHDTVSWYQQALGQGPQFIFQYYEEEERQRGNFPDRFSGHQFPNYSSELNVNALLLGDSALYLCASSIRGRDEKLFFGSGTQLSVL.

The chain is built from TRBV5-1 and TRBJ2-5, with 8 bases aligning to TRBD1. The CDR3 totals 14 residues. From germline, CDR1 is SGHRS and CDR2 YFSETQ. Trimming at V came to 4 bases and at J to 4 bases, leaving 6 bases not matched to a gene. CDR3 protein: CASSPTTGVETQYF. The CDR3 nucleotides read TGCGCCAGCAGCCCAACGACAGGGGTAGAGACCCAGTACTTC. Full variable domain (remainder filled in from reference TRBV5-1 and TRBJ2-5): KAGVTQTPRYLIKTRGQQVTLSCSPISGHRSVSWYQQTPGQGLQFLFEYFSETQRNKGNFPGRFSGRQFSNSRSEMNVSTLELGDSALYLCASSPTTGVETQYFGPGTRLLVL.

This chain joins TRBV6-1 and TRBJ1-5; no definite D call. The germline V and J ends were trimmed by 0 bases and 5 bases, with 5 bases remaining between them. CDR3 length: 13 residues. Germline values: CDR1 MNHNS, CDR2 SASEGT. The CDR3 loop is CASSEASYQPQHF. The CDR3 nucleotides are TGTGCCAGCAGTGAAGCGTCGTATCAGCCCCAGCATTTT.

This chain connects TRBV28 to TRBJ2-1, with a tentative D call TRBD2 (6 bases). The V gene's germline CDR1 is MDHEN and CDR2 SYDVKM. Trimming left V 1 base short and J 3 bases short, with 10 bases between. The CDR3 consists of 15 residues. CDR3 in amino acids: CASSLSTTSYNEQFF. CDR3 in DNA: TGTGCCAGCAGTTTATCCACGACTAGCTACAATGAGCAGTTCTTC.

The chain couples TRBV6-2 or TRBV6-3 to TRBJ2-5; 8 bases agree with TRBD2. Germline V gene sequence: CDR1 MNHEY, CDR2 SVGEGT. Trimming cost V 4 bases and J 5 bases; bases outside gene matches: 12. The CDR3 extends over 16 amino acids. The DNA of the CDR3 is TGTGCCAGCAGTTCTTCTCGAACTAGCGGATGGGAGACCCAGTACTTC. Translating it yields CASSSSRTSGWETQYF.

The J gene is TRBJ2-5, the V gene TRBV11-2, with D possibly matching TRBD1 (5 bases). The length of the CDR3 is 15 residues. V gave up 4 bases and J gave up 5 bases, with 17 bases separating them. Germline-derived CDR1 and CDR2 are SGHAT and FQNNGV. The CDR3 protein is CASSSQGYAGETQYF. CDR3 nucleotides: TGTGCCAGCAGCTCCCAGGGCTACGCTGGGGAGACCCAGTACTTC.

The chain recombines TRBV18 with TRBJ2-7; unclear D gene. The CDR3 has 13 residues. The germline V gene encodes CDR1 KGHSH and CDR2 LQKENI. The V end was cut by 3 bases, the J end by 0 bases, with 6 bases between. In DNA, the CDR3 is TGTGCCAGCTCACCCCTCCCCTCCTACGAGCAGTACTTC. It yields the protein CASSPLPSYEQYF.

The chain is built from TRBV11-3 and TRBJ2-1; 7 bases are shared with TRBD1. CDR1 SGHNT and CDR2 YENEEA come from the germline V gene. The CDR3 is made up of 16 amino acids. V lost 4 bases and J lost 8; bases outside the gene matches: 14. The CDR3 DNA follows: TGTGCCAGCAGCTCCAGGACAGGCCGAGGGGCCGATGAGCAGTTCTTC. Residues: CASSSRTGRGADEQFF.

CDR3 DNA: TGCAGCGGATTGACTAGCGAGCGCGAGCAGTACTTC. Translation: CSGLTSEREQYF. This chain links TRBV29-1 with TRBJ2-7; 8 bases are shared with TRBD2. Germline assignment: CDR1 SQVTM and CDR2 ANQGSEA. The CDR3 spans 12 residues. With 7 bases clipped from V and 6 bases from J, the junction kept 8 bases outside the gene matches.

CDR3 amino acids: CASSSTGGENTEAFF. The CDR3 coding sequence is TGTGCCAGCAGCTCGACAGGGGGCGAGAACACTGAAGCTTTCTTT. The chain combines TRBV5-5 with TRBJ1-1, with 10 bases lining up with TRBD1. The germline V gene encodes CDR1 SGHKS and CDR2 YYEKEE (reference sequence). The ends lost 3 bases at V and 1 base at J; junction bases unmatched: 3. The CDR3 has 15 residues.

This clone was counted once. The chain recombines TRBV7-9 with TRBJ1-1, with 7 bases lining up with TRBD1. Germline V lookup: CDR1 SEHNR, CDR2 FQNEAQ (reference sequence). This CDR3 spans 14 amino acids. V lost 0 bases, J lost 5 bases, and 3 bases stayed unmatched. DNA of the CDR3: TGTGCCAGCAGCTTAGCGGCCAGGGGGACTGAAGCTTTCTTT. It yields the protein CASSLAARGTEAFF.

The chain carries TRBV6-5 and TRBJ1-5; no definite D call. The CDR3 has 14 residues. Germline V gene lookup returns CDR1 MNHEY and CDR2 SVGAGI. Trimming pared 6 bases from V and 3 bases from J, leaving 12 bases between. The CDR3, as DNA: TGTGCCAGCAGCGGAAGCGGAAACAATCAGCCCCAGCATTTT. Translating gives CASSGSGNNQPQHF.